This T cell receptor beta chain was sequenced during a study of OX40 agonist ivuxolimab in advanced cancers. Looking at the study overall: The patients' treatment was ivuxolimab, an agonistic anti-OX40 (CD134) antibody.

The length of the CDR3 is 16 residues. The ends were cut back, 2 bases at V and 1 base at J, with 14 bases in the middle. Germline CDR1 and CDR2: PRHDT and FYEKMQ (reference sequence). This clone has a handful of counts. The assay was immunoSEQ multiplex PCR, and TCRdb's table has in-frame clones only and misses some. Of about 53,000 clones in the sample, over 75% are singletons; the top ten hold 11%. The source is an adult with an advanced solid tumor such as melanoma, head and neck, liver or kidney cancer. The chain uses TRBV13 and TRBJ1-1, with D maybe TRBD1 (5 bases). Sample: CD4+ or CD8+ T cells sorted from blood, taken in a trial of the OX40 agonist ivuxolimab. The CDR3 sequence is CASSLRGSGRNTEAFF. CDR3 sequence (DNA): TGTGCCAGCAGCTTAAGGGGTAGCGGTCGGAACACTGAAGCTTTCTTT. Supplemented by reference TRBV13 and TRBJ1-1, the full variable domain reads AAGVIQSPRHLIKEKRETATLKCYPIPRHDTVYWYQQGPGQDPQFLISFYEKMQSDKGSIPDRFSAQQFSDYHSELNMSSLELGDSALYFCASSLRGSGRNTEAFFGQGTRLTVV.